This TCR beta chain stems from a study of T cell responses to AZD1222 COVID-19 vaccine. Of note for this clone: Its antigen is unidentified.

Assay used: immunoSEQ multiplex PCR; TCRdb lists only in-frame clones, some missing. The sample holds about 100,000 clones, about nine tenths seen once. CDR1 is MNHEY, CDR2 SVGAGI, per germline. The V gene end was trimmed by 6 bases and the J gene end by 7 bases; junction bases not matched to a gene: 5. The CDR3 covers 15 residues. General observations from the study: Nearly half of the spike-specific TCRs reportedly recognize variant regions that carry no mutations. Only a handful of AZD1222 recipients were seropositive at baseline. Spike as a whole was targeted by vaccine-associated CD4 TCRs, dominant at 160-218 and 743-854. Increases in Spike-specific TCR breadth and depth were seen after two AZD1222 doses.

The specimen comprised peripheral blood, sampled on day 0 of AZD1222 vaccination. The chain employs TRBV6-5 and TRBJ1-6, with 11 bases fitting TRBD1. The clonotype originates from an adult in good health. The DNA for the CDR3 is TGTGCCAGCAGGGACAGGGGGCGAGGGAATTCACCCCTCCACTTT. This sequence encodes CASRDRGRGNSPLHF.